The T cell receptor beta chain under discussion was sequenced for a study of shared clonotypes between healthy human individuals. Study observations and caveats: Richness estimates generally favored naive over memory subsets.

As regards this clone: Its specificity is unknown.

Roughly 210 ng DNA, around 30,000 T cell genomes, went into each sorted-subset replicate PCR. Sequencing was performed with immunoSEQ multiplex PCR; in TCRdb, only in-frame clones are kept and a portion is missing. The sample has about 2 million clones; approximately 94% are singletons. Terminally differentiated effector memory CD45RA+ cells were excluded from the naive CD8 cells, which were CD45RO-negative and positively selected for CCR7. The CDR3 spans 15 residues. The ends were cut back, 2 bases at V and 5 bases at J, with 16 bases in the middle. Germline V lookup: CDR1 SGHRS, CDR2 YFSETQ. The receptor comes from a young man in good health. The V gene is TRBV5-1, the J gene TRBJ1-1, with D possibly TRBD1 on 6 matching bases. The source material was naive CD8+ T cells sorted from blood. The chain's CDR3 is CASSFSGGARTEAFF. In nucleotides, the CDR3 is TGCGCCAGCAGCTTTAGTGGGGGCGCACGGACTGAAGCTTTCTTT.